One T cell receptor (beta chain) is described in this entry. After removal of 4 bases from V and 8 bases from J, the junction contained 10 bases not matched to a gene. Germline-derived CDR1 and CDR2 are SGHRS and YFSETQ. CDR3 length: 14 residues. The entry originates in a study of cytomegalovirus exposure and HLA in healthy donors. The PCR used 60 Vbeta and 13 Jbeta primers. Repertoires were generated with immunoSEQ multiplex PCR, while TCRdb's copy carries only in-frame clones and drops some. Among 100,000 to 150,000 clones listed, 80% to 90% were seen once. The genes are TRBV5-1 and TRBJ1-2; 8 bases line up with TRBD1. The sequence derives from a man aged 40-49 years in good health and CMV-seronegative. Sequencing input: PBMCs. In DNA form, the CDR3 reads TGCGCCAGCAGCCGGACAGGGCCGACGGAGGGCTACACCTTC. It encodes CASSRTGPTEGYTF.